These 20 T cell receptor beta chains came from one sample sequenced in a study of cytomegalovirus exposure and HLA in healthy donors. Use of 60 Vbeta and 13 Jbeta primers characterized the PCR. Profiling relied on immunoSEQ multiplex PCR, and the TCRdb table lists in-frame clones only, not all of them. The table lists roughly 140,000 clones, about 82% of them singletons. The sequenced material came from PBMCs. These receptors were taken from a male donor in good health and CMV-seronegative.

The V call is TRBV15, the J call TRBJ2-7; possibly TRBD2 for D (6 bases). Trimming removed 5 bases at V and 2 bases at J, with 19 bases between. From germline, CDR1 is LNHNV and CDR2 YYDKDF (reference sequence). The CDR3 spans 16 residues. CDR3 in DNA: TGTGCCACCAGCGGTGGATCCGGGACTGCGACCTACGAGCAGTACTTC. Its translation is CATSGGSGTATYEQYF.

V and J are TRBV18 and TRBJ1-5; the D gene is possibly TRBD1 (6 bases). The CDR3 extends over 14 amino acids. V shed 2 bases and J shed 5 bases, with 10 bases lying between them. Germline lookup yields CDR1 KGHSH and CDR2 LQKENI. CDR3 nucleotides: TGTGCCAGCTCACCAGTTAAGGGGGATCAGCCCCAGCATTTT. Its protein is CASSPVKGDQPQHF.

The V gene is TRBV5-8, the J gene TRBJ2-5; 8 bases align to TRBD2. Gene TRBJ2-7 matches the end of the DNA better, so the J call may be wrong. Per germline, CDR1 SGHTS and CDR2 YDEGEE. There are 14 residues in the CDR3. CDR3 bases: TGTGCCAGCAGCCATGGACTAGCAGTCGGCGAGCAGTACTTC. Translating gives CASSHGLAVGEQYF.

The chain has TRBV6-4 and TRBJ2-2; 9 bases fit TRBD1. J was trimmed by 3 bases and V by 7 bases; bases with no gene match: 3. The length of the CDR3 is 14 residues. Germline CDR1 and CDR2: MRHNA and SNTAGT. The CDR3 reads CASKGQGHTGELFF. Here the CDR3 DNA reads TGTGCCAGCAAGGGACAGGGCCACACCGGGGAGCTGTTTTTT.

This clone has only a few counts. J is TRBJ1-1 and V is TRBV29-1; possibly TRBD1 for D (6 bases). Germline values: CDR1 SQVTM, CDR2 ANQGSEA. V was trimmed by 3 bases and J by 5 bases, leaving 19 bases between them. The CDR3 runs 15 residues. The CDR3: CSVEGEQGRWTEAFF. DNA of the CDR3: TGCAGCGTTGAGGGGGAACAGGGACGATGGACTGAAGCTTTCTTT.

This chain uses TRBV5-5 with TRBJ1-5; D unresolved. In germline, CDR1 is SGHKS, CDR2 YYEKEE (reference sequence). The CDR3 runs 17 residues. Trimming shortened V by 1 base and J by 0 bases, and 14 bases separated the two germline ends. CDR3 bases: TGTGCCAGCAGCTTGAGTGGGTCAGGTTATAGCAATCAGCCCCAGCATTTT. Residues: CASSLSGSGYSNQPQHF.

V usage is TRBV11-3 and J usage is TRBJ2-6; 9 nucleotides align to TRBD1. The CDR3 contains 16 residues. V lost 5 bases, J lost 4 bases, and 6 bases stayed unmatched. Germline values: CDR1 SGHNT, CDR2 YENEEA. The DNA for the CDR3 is TGTGCCAGCAGCAGGGACAGGGTTCGGGGGGCCAACGTCCTGACTTTC. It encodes CASSRDRVRGANVLTF.

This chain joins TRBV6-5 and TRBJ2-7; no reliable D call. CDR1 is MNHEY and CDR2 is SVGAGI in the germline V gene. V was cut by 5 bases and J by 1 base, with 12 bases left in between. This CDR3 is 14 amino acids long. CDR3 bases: TGTGCCAGCAGTCCCCGGGTACATTCCTACGAGCAGTACTTC. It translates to CASSPRVHSYEQYF.

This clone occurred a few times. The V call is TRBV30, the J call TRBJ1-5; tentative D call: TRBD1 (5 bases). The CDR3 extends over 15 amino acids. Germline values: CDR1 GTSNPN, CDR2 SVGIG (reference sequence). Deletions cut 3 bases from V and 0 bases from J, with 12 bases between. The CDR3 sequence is CAWSPGGNSNQPQHF. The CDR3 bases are TGTGCCTGGAGCCCGGGGGGAAATAGCAATCAGCCCCAGCATTTT.

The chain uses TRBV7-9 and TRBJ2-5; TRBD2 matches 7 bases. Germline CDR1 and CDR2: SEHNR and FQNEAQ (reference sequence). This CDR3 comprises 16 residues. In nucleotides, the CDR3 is TGTTCCGCCACAACGTGGGGGGGGACGGGGTCGGAGACCCAGTACTTC. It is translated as CSATTWGGTGSETQYF.

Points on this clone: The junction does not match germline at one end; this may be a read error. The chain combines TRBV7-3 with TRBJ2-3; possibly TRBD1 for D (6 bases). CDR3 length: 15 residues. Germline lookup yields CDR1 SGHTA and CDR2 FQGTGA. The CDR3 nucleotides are TGTTCCAGCAGCTTAACGGCAGGGGATGGAGATACGCAGTATTTT. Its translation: CSSSLTAGDGDTQYF.

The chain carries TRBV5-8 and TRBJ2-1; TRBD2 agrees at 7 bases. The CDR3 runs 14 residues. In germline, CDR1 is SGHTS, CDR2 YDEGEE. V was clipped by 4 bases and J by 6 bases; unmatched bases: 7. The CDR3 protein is CASSLGRTSNEQFF. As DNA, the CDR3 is TGTGCCAGCAGCCTGGGTCGGACTAGCAATGAGCAGTTCTTC.

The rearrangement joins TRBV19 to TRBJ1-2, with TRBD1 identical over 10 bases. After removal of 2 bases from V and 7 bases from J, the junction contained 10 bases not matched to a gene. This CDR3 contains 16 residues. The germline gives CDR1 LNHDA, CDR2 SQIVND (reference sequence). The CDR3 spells CASSILVGTGEAGYTF. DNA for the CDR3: TGTGCCAGTAGTATACTAGTTGGGACAGGGGAGGCTGGCTACACCTTC.

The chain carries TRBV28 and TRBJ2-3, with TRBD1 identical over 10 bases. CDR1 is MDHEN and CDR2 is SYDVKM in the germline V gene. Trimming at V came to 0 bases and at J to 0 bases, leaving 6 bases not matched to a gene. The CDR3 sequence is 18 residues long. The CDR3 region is CASSLWDRGGLSTDTQYF. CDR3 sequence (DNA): TGTGCCAGCAGTTTATGGGACAGGGGGGGCCTCAGCACAGATACGCAGTATTTT.

CDR3 nucleotides: TGCGCCAGCAGCCAGGAAGCGGGATACCGCTCCTACGAGCAGTACTTC. Its protein product is CASSQEAGYRSYEQYF. The chain links TRBV4-3 to TRBJ2-7; the match to TRBD2 covers 7 bases. Germline loops: CDR1 LGHNA, CDR2 YSLEER. Unmatched junction bases numbered 8, after V lost 3 bases and J lost 0 bases. The CDR3 spans 16 residues.

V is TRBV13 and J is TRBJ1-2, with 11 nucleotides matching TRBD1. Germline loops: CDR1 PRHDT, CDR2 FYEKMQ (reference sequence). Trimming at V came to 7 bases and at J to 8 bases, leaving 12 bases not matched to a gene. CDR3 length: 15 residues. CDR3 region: CASKTGTGGMSGYTF. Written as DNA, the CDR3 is TGTGCCAGCAAAACGGGGACAGGGGGGATGTCGGGCTACACCTTC.

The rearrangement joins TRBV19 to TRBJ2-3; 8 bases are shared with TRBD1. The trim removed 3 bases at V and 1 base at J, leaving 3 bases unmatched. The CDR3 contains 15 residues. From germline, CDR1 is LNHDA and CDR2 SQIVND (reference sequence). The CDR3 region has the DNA TGTGCCAGTAGTATCGGACAGGGCGGCACAGATACGCAGTATTTT. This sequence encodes CASSIGQGGTDTQYF.

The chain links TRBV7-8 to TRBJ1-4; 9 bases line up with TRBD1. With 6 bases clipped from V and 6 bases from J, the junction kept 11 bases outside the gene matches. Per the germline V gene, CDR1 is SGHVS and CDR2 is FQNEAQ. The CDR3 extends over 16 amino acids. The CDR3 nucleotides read TGTGCCAGCAGTCCTAAATCGGGGACAGGGTATGAAAAACTGTTTTTT. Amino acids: CASSPKSGTGYEKLFF.

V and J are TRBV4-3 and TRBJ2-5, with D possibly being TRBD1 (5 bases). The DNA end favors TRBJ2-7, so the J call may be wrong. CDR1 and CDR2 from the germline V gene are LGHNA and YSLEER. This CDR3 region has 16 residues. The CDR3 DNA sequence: TGCGCCAGCAGCCAAGAGCTAACGGACAACTCCTACGAGCAGTACTTC. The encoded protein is CASSQELTDNSYEQYF.

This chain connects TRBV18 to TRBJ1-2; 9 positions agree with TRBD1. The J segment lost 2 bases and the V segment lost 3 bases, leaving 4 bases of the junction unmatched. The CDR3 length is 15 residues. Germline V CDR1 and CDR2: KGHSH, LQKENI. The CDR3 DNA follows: TGTGCCAGCTCACCTACAGGGGGCGCCAACTATGGCTACACCTTC. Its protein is CASSPTGGANYGYTF.